This T cell receptor (beta chain) was sequenced for a study of Graves' ophthalmopathy and Graves' hyperthyroidism. Lactation, pregnancy, uncontrolled infections and other autoimmune diseases were all grounds for excluding patients. Reliance was placed on clinical symptoms, serum thyroxine, TRAb, thyroid ultrasound and orbital computed tomography for diagnosis. An approximately 10 ml volume of fresh peripheral blood provided the PBMCs. This clonotype has a handful of counts. Trimming took 3 bases from V and 5 from J, leaving 14 bases between them. This CDR3 has 15 amino acids. From RNA, the CDR3 regions of TCR beta chains were amplified and sequenced. RT-PCR in the first round used HTBI primers; a second-round multiplex PCR followed. MiXCR, run by TCRdb on the multiplex PCR reads, gives a single entry per CDR3 protein. The sample contains about 740,000 distinct CDR3 sequences, 40% of which appear only once.

The chain has TRBV12-3 or TRBV12-4 and TRBJ1-5, with D tentatively TRBD1 (6 bases). The specimen sequenced was peripheral blood. This sequence was found in an adult man with Graves' ophthalmopathy. CDR3 DNA: TGTGCCAGCAGTTTGGAGGGAGGGGGAGATCAGCCCCAGCATTTT. Protein: CASSLEGGGDQPQHF.